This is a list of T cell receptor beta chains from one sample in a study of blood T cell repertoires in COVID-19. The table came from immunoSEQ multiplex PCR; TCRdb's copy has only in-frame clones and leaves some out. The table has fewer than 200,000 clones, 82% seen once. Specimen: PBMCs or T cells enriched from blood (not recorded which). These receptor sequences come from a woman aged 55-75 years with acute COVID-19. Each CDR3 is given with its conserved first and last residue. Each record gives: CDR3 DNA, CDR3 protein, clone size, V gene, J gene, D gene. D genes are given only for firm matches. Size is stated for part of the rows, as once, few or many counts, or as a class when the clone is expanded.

DNA: TGTGCCAGCAAGGTAACCAGGGAGGGACAGCCCCAGCATTTT
CDR3: CASKVTREGQPQHF
size: few
V: TRBV6-5
J: TRBJ1-5
D: -

DNA: TGTGCCAGCAGCGTCTCCACCGGGGAGCTGTTTTTT
CDR3: CASSVSTGELFF
size: -
V: TRBV9
J: TRBJ2-2
D: -

DNA: TGTGCCAGCAGTGAAGGGCAGGTCCTCTCCCAGTACTTC
CDR3: CASSEGQVLSQYF
size: -
V: TRBV6-1
J: TRBJ2-7
D: -

DNA: TGTGCCAGCTGGCGTACAGGGTCTCAGCCCCAGCATTTT
CDR3: CASWRTGSQPQHF
size: -
V: TRBV28
J: TRBJ1-5
D: -

DNA: TGTGCCAGCAGTCGAAAAGCGGGACAGGGGAATTCACCCCTCCACTTT
CDR3: CASSRKAGQGNSPLHF
size: -
V: TRBV7-2
J: TRBJ1-6
D: TRBD1

DNA: TGTGCCAGCAGCTTACGACAGGGGGCAGCTGGCTACACCTTC
CDR3: CASSLRQGAAGYTF
size: -
V: TRBV7-8
J: TRBJ1-2
D: TRBD1

DNA: TGTGCCAGCAGCCAAGATCTTGTGGCCCCCCATGAGCAGTTCTTC
CDR3: CASSQDLVAPHEQFF
size: few
V: TRBV3-1/TRBV3-2
J: TRBJ2-1
D: -

DNA: TGTGCCAGCAGCAGAGCTAGCTACGAGCAGTACTTC
CDR3: CASSRASYEQYF
size: -
V: TRBV6-2/TRBV6-3
J: TRBJ2-7
D: -

DNA: TGTGCCAGCTCACTCGGGACAGGGAGAGAAGCTTTCTTT
CDR3: CASSLGTGREAFF
size: -
V: TRBV18
J: TRBJ1-1
D: TRBD1

DNA: TGTGCCAGCAGCGATTCTAAAAGGGGGAGAACCGGGGAGCTGTTTTTT
CDR3: CASSDSKRGRTGELFF
size: -
V: TRBV11-3
J: TRBJ2-2
D: -

DNA: TGTGCCAGCAGCTTGGGACAGGGAGTTTCCTATAATTCACCCCTCCACTTT
CDR3: CASSLGQGVSYNSPLHF
size: few
V: TRBV5-4
J: TRBJ1-6
D: TRBD1

DNA: TGTGCCAGCAGATCACCCGGGCGGGGAAGGGGCTATGGCTACACCTTC
CDR3: CASRSPGRGRGYGYTF
size: -
V: TRBV7-8
J: TRBJ1-2
D: -

DNA: TGTGCCAGCAGCCGGGTCCCCCAAGAGACCCAGTACTTC
CDR3: CASSRVPQETQYF
size: -
V: TRBV28
J: TRBJ2-5
D: -

DNA: TGCGCCAGCAGCCAAGATATAAGCGGGGGGCTCCTAGATACGCAGTATTTT
CDR3: CASSQDISGGLLDTQYF
size: -
V: TRBV4-3
J: TRBJ2-3
D: TRBD2

DNA: TGTGCCAGCAGCTTGGTCGGGGGAGGCACTGAAGCTTTCTTT
CDR3: CASSLVGGGTEAFF
size: few
V: TRBV5-6
J: TRBJ1-1
D: -

DNA: TGCGCCAGCAGCTTTTCACAGGGGGCGAACACTGAAGCTTTCTTT
CDR3: CASSFSQGANTEAFF
size: once
V: TRBV5-1
J: TRBJ1-1
D: TRBD1

DNA: TGTGCCAGCAGCTCCAATCTCCCGGGACAGGGATTCTATGGCTACACCTTC
CDR3: CASSSNLPGQGFYGYTF
size: -
V: TRBV9
J: TRBJ1-2
D: TRBD1

DNA: TGTGCCAGCAGTTTATTCGGCAGGAGGGCTTTAAGCGCTGAAGCTTTCTTT
CDR3: CASSLFGRRALSAEAFF
size: -
V: TRBV27
J: TRBJ1-1
D: -

DNA: TGTGCCAGCAGTCGGACGGACAGGGTAGTCTACGAGCAGTACTTC
CDR3: CASSRTDRVVYEQYF
size: -
V: TRBV27
J: TRBJ2-7
D: TRBD1

DNA: TGTGCCAGCAGCTTAGACAGGGCTCAGGGGACTGAAGCTTTCTTT
CDR3: CASSLDRAQGTEAFF
size: -
V: TRBV11-2
J: TRBJ1-1
D: -

DNA: TGTGCCAGCAGCCTAGGACAGGGGGGGAATCAGGTCTCCTACGAGCAGTACTTC
CDR3: CASSLGQGGNQVSYEQYF
size: -
V: TRBV3-1/TRBV3-2
J: TRBJ2-7
D: TRBD1

DNA: TGTGCCAGCAGCGTGCTTCCGGGACTGACAAAATACGAGCAGTACTTC
CDR3: CASSVLPGLTKYEQYF
size: -
V: TRBV11-2
J: TRBJ2-7
D: -

DNA: TGTGCCACCAGTGACCTATCTCCGGGACTAGCGAACAATGAGCAGTTCTTC
CDR3: CATSDLSPGLANNEQFF
size: once
V: TRBV24-1
J: TRBJ2-1
D: TRBD2

DNA: TGTGCCAGTAGTAAAGGGGCGGGGGCAGATACGCAGTATTTT
CDR3: CASSKGAGADTQYF
size: -
V: TRBV19
J: TRBJ2-3
D: TRBD2

DNA: TGCGCCAGCAGCCAAGAACAGGGGCTAGAGCAGTTCTTC
CDR3: CASSQEQGLEQFF
size: -
V: TRBV4-3
J: TRBJ2-1
D: TRBD1

DNA: TGTGCCAGTAGTAGCTCTAGCGGGGGGGAGCAGTTCTTC
CDR3: CASSSSSGGEQFF
size: few
V: TRBV19
J: TRBJ2-1
D: TRBD2

DNA: TGTGCCAGCAGCTTAGGACAGCCTAACTATGGCTACACCTTC
CDR3: CASSLGQPNYGYTF
size: -
V: TRBV11-2
J: TRBJ1-2
D: -

DNA: TGTGCCAGCAGCTTGTCTTCCTCGGGACAGGGCATTGAAGCTTTCTTT
CDR3: CASSLSSSGQGIEAFF
size: -
V: TRBV7-9
J: TRBJ1-1
D: TRBD1

DNA: TGTGCCAGCAGGTCCAAACTTCAACCGGTTAATTCACCCCTCCACTTT
CDR3: CASRSKLQPVNSPLHF
size: -
V: TRBV28
J: TRBJ1-6
D: -

DNA: TGTGCCAGCAGCTTTCTGCAGGCGGGGAGGACTGAAGCTTTCTTT
CDR3: CASSFLQAGRTEAFF
size: -
V: TRBV5-6
J: TRBJ1-1
D: -

DNA: TGTGCCAGTAGTCCCATCCCTGGGGCTCAGCCCCAGCATTTT
CDR3: CASSPIPGAQPQHF
size: -
V: TRBV19
J: TRBJ1-5
D: -

DNA: TGTGCCAGCAGCCAACTCCCGGGACACGTTACAGATACGCAGTATTTT
CDR3: CASSQLPGHVTDTQYF
size: -
V: TRBV3-1/TRBV3-2
J: TRBJ2-3
D: -

DNA: TGCGCCAGCAGCCGTTCGACTAGCGGGGTAAGCTACGAGCAGTACTTC
CDR3: CASSRSTSGVSYEQYF
size: -
V: TRBV5-1
J: TRBJ2-7
D: TRBD2

DNA: TGTGCCAGCAACGACAGGGGGCAGAGCTATGGCTACACCTTC
CDR3: CASNDRGQSYGYTF
size: -
V: TRBV6-5
J: TRBJ1-2
D: TRBD1

DNA: TGTGCCAGCAGTCGGGGAGGGGAGCAAACGCAGTATTTT
CDR3: CASSRGGEQTQYF
size: -
V: TRBV6-2/TRBV6-3
J: TRBJ2-3
D: TRBD2

DNA: TGTGCCAGCAGCCAGGGATCTGGGGCCAACGTCCTGACTTTC
CDR3: CASSQGSGANVLTF
size: once
V: TRBV5-6
J: TRBJ2-6
D: -

DNA: TGTGCCAGCTCCCGCGTGGGGGGAGGGGACGTCAGGAATTCACCCCTCCACTTT
CDR3: CASSRVGGGDVRNSPLHF
size: -
V: TRBV27
J: TRBJ1-6
D: -

DNA: TGTGCCAGCAGCTTGCAAACAGGCAACACCGGGGAGCTGTTTTTT
CDR3: CASSLQTGNTGELFF
size: -
V: TRBV5-4
J: TRBJ2-2
D: -

DNA: TGTGCCAGTAGTATAGAGATTTGGCAGAATCAGCCCCAGCATTTT
CDR3: CASSIEIWQNQPQHF
size: -
V: TRBV19
J: TRBJ1-5
D: -

DNA: TGTGCCTGGAGTGGAACTTTAAGTCCAAATTCACCCCTCCACTTT
CDR3: CAWSGTLSPNSPLHF
size: -
V: TRBV30
J: TRBJ1-6
D: -

DNA: TGCAGTGCTAGTAATCCTAGCGGGCTTGAGCAGTTCTTC
CDR3: CSASNPSGLEQFF
size: once
V: TRBV20-1
J: TRBJ2-1
D: TRBD2

DNA: TGTGCCAGCAGCACGGGACAGAACACCGGGGAGCTGTTTTTT
CDR3: CASSTGQNTGELFF
size: -
V: TRBV7-2
J: TRBJ2-2
D: -

DNA: TGTGCCAGCAGCCCGCATCGGGGTGGGGGGGAGACCCAGTACTTC
CDR3: CASSPHRGGGETQYF
size: -
V: TRBV7-2
J: TRBJ2-5
D: -

DNA: TGTGCCAGCTCACCTGACAAAGGGGGTTATGGCTACACCTTC
CDR3: CASSPDKGGYGYTF
size: -
V: TRBV18
J: TRBJ1-2
D: -

DNA: TGTGCCAGCAGCTTAGGCACAGGGAGTGACACCGGGGAGCTGTTTTTT
CDR3: CASSLGTGSDTGELFF
size: few
V: TRBV11-2
J: TRBJ2-2
D: -

DNA: TGTGCCAGCAGCTTAGAGTTGGCAGGGTATCAGCCCCAGCATTTT
CDR3: CASSLELAGYQPQHF
size: -
V: TRBV7-2
J: TRBJ1-5
D: -

DNA: TGTGCCAGTAGTACATATGGACAGAGCTCTGGAAACACCATATATTTT
CDR3: CASSTYGQSSGNTIYF
size: -
V: TRBV19
J: TRBJ1-3
D: -

DNA: TGTGCCAGCAGCTTAGACTATCAGCGGGAGCAAGTGCAGTTCTTC
CDR3: CASSLDYQREQVQFF
size: -
V: TRBV7-2
J: TRBJ2-1
D: TRBD2

DNA: TGTGCCAGTAGTATAGGACAGATGAACACTGAAGCTTTCTTT
CDR3: CASSIGQMNTEAFF
size: -
V: TRBV19
J: TRBJ1-1
D: -

DNA: TGTGCCAGCAGCCTAGACGGCTATGGCTACACCTTC
CDR3: CASSLDGYGYTF
size: -
V: TRBV7-9
J: TRBJ1-2
D: -

DNA: TGTGCCAGCACCCTCTGGGGGGGAGAGACCCAGTACTTC
CDR3: CASTLWGGETQYF
size: -
V: TRBV5-6
J: TRBJ2-5
D: TRBD2